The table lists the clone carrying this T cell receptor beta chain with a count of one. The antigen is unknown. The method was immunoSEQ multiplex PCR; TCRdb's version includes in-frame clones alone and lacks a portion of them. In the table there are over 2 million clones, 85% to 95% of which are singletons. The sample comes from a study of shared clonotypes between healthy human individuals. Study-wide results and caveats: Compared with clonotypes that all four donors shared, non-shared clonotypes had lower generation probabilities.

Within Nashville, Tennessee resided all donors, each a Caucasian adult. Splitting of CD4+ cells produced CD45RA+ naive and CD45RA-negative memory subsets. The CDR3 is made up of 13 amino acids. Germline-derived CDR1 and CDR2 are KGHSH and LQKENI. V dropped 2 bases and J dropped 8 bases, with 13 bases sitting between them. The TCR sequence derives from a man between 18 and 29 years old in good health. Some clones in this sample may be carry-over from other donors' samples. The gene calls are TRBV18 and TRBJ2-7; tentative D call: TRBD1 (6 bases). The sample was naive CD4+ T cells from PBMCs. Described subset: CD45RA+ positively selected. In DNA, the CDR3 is TGTGCCAGCTCACCAGAAAGGACAGATCAGCAGTACTTC. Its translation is CASSPERTDQQYF.